The clone carrying this T cell receptor beta chain was counted ten times or more. Its antigen is undetermined. TCRdb called the reads again in MiXCR, with one record for every CDR3 protein. The profile shows about 490,000 distinct CDR3 sequences, approximately 16% of them singletons. V gave up 6 bases and J gave up 5 bases, with 20 bases separating them. Germline V gene data show CDR1 as SEHNR and CDR2 as FQNEAQ (reference sequence). The CDR3 contains 15 residues. This entry comes from a study of T cell repertoires in cytomegalovirus infection. Study in general: Shared public TCR beta signatures pointed to both CMV infection and a matching HLA type.

Study conclusions and caveats: Ex vivo, HLA-C-restricted CMV-specific TCR beta clonotypes prevailed over the rest of the response. Cumulative frequency (of public TCR beta family members) identified carriers of CMV plus the relevant HLA.

This chain connects TRBV7-9 to TRBJ2-7; D might be TRBD1 (6 bases). This TCR derives from a human donor in good health (CMV status not recorded). Some clones in this sample may be carry-over from other donors' samples. Sequenced sample: CD8+ T cells from PBMCs. For the CDR3, the DNA is TGTGCCAGCAGTCCGGGACAAGCCTCTATCCACGAGCAGTACTTC. Protein: CASSPGQASIHEQYF.